These 18 T cell receptor beta chains were sequenced from one sample in a study of T-cell memory formation after mild COVID-19. TCRdb processed the 5' RACE reads anew with MiXCR; each CDR3 protein has one entry. This sample yields some 300,000 distinct CDR3 sequences, of which roughly a fifth are seen a single time; under 25% belongs to the top ten. Sequences were obtained from PBMCs or a T cell subset sorted from them (not recorded which). Source of these receptors: a man younger than 30 who had mild COVID-19 (a few samples of this study predate the infection). Cell type and time point are not known.

This clonotype was observed a few times. V usage is TRBV30 and J usage is TRBJ1-1, with a possible D match to TRBD1 (5 bases). The germline V gene has CDR1 GTSNPN and CDR2 SVGIG (reference sequence). V lost 1 base to trimming and J lost 9 bases, with 12 bases between them. This CDR3 is built from 12 residues. The CDR3 is CAWSGGTDKAFF. CDR3 nucleotide sequence: TGTGCCTGGAGTGGAGGGACCGACAAAGCTTTCTTT.

The chain recombines TRBV5-1 with TRBJ1-2; no clear D. CDR1 and CDR2 from the germline V gene are SGHRS and YFSETQ. Trimming pared 1 base from V and 8 bases from J, leaving 9 bases between. The CDR3 is 12 residues long. The CDR3 loop is CASSLSQSGYTF. As DNA, the CDR3 is TGCGCCAGCAGCTTGAGTCAGTCCGGCTACACCTTC.

V usage is TRBV29-1 and J usage is TRBJ2-7, with D tentatively TRBD1 or TRBD2 (6 bases each). The CDR3 runs 13 residues. Trimming left V 3 bases short and J 2 bases short, with 11 bases between. Germline V gene data show CDR1 as SQVTM and CDR2 as ANQGSEA. The CDR3 DNA reads as TGCAGCGTTGAGTGGGGGGCAACCTACGAGCAGTACTTC. This translates into CSVEWGATYEQYF.

DNA of the CDR3: TGTGCCACCAGTGGTGGTAGAAACACTGAAGCTTTCTTT. This encodes CATSGGRNTEAFF. The V and J genes are TRBV24-1 and TRBJ1-1; D gene unclear. Germline V CDR1 and CDR2: KGHDR, SFDVKD. V lost 5 bases and J 2 bases, leaving 8 bases between the germline ends. The CDR3 has 13 residues.

V and J are TRBV7-6 and TRBJ1-4, with 7 bases aligning to TRBD1. The J segment lost 3 bases and the V segment lost 5 bases, leaving 9 bases of the junction unmatched. The CDR3 is 16 residues long. Germline assignment: CDR1 SGHVS and CDR2 FNYEAQ. CDR3 in DNA: TGTGCCAGCAGCCTAGGATCCGGGACAGCTAATGAAAAACTGTTTTTT. As protein: CASSLGSGTANEKLFF. Combining the CDR3 with reference TRBV7-6 and TRBJ1-4 gives the whole variable domain GAGVSQSPRYKVTKRGQDVALRCDPISGHVSLYWYRQALGQGPEFLTYFNYEAQQDKSGLPNDRFSAERPEGSISTLTIQRTEQRDSAMYRCASSLGSGTANEKLFFGSGTQLSVL.

The rearrangement joins TRBV4-1 to TRBJ2-2, with 10 bases that match TRBD1. This CDR3 is built from 16 residues. Germline assignment: CDR1 MGHRA and CDR2 YSYEKL. J gave up 5 bases and V 0 bases, and 3 bases lay outside the gene matches. CDR3 DNA: TGCGCCAGCAGCCAAGACTGGGACAGGGGAACCGGGGAGCTGTTTTTT. The encoded protein is CASSQDWDRGTGELFF.

This clonotype was picked up a small number of times. The J gene is TRBJ2-7, the V gene TRBV29-1; TRBD2 agrees at 10 bases. CDR1 and CDR2 (germline): SQVTM, ANQGSEA. The CDR3 sequence is 13 residues long. J gave up 4 bases and V 7 bases, and 7 bases lay outside the gene matches. CDR3 bases: TGCAGCGGGAGGACTAGCGGCGGGTACGAGCAGTACTTC. Amino acid sequence: CSGRTSGGYEQYF.

This clonotype has a handful of counts. The J gene is TRBJ2-2, the V gene TRBV5-1; D gene unclear. V was shortened by 0 bases and J by 3 bases, with 9 bases between the two germline ends. CDR1 SGHRS and CDR2 YFSETQ come from the germline V gene. The CDR3 sequence is 15 residues long. The CDR3 DNA reads as TGCGCCAGCAGCTTGGTAAGGCCGGACACCGGGGAGCTGTTTTTT. Translated: CASSLVRPDTGELFF. Full variable domain (outside the CDR3, taken from reference TRBV5-1 and TRBJ2-2): KAGVTQTPRYLIKTRGQQVTLSCSPISGHRSVSWYQQTPGQGLQFLFEYFSETQRNKGNFPGRFSGRQFSNSRSEMNVSTLELGDSALYLCASSLVRPDTGELFFGEGSRLTVL.

The rearrangement uses TRBV3-1 and TRBJ2-5; 9 bases align to TRBD2. The ends lost 0 bases at V and 0 bases at J; junction bases unmatched: 2. CDR1 LGHDT and CDR2 YNNKEL come from the germline V gene (reference sequence). CDR3 size: 16 residues. CDR3 sequence (DNA): TGTGCCAGCAGCCAAGATAGCGGGGGAGACCAAGAGACCCAGTACTTC. Its translation is CASSQDSGGDQETQYF.

This clonotype was seen a handful of times. The CDR3 loop reads CAWSVRWTGQFF. The CDR3 bases are TGTGCCTGGAGTGTAAGGTGGACAGGGCAGTTCTTC. The chain carries TRBV30 and TRBJ2-1; 7 bases are shared with TRBD1. Germline CDR1 and CDR2: GTSNPN and SVGIG (reference sequence). This CDR3 region has 12 residues. V was pared by 0 bases and J by 12 bases, with 5 bases of the junction left unmatched. The whole variable domain, remainder taken from reference TRBV30 and TRBJ2-1, is SQTIHQWPATLVQPVGSPLSLECTVEGTSNPNLYWYRQAAGRGLQLLFYSVGIGQISSEVPQNLSASRPQDRQFILSSKKLLLSDSGFYLCAWSVRWTGQFFGPGTRLTVL.

The J gene is TRBJ2-4, the V gene TRBV5-6; D perhaps matches TRBD2 (6 bases). The CDR3 is made up of 13 amino acids. V was pared by 4 bases and J by 6 bases, with 11 bases between. CDR1 and CDR2 (germline): SGHDT, YYEEEE. In nucleotides, the CDR3 is TGTGCCAGCAGCGCGCGGGGCGCAAACATTCAGTACTTC. Translation: CASSARGANIQYF.

As regards this clonotype: A single base separates this from a much larger clone, so it may be a read error. Here the CDR3 DNA reads TGTGCCAGCAGTGACCAGCCCCAGCATTTT. This codes for CASSDQPQHF. The genes are TRBV6-1 and TRBJ1-5; no definite D call. Germline V gene sequence: CDR1 MNHNS, CDR2 SASEGT. The CDR3 runs 10 residues. V was pared by 3 bases and J by 7 bases, with 1 base between.

The J gene is TRBJ1-1, the V gene TRBV6-1; D gene ambiguous. The length of the CDR3 is 12 residues. In germline, CDR1 is MNHNS, CDR2 SASEGT. The germline V and J ends were trimmed by 8 bases and 1 base, with 8 bases remaining between them. CDR3 sequence reads: CASGYGNTEAFF. The CDR3 DNA sequence: TGTGCCAGCGGGTATGGGAACACTGAAGCTTTCTTT.

This clonotype turned up a few times. V and J are TRBV20-1 and TRBJ1-1, with D perhaps TRBD1 (6 bases). The CDR3 has 15 residues. Germline V gives CDR1 DFQATT, CDR2 SNEGSKA (reference sequence). V was trimmed by 1 base and J by 5 bases, leaving 17 bases between them. The CDR3 DNA sequence: TGCAGTGCTAGAGTGGCAGGAGGGGGGAGGACTGAAGCTTTCTTT. Residues: CSARVAGGGRTEAFF.

This clonotype turned up a few times. The chain uses TRBV30 and TRBJ2-3; 8 positions agree with TRBD2. The germline CDR1 and CDR2 sequences are GTSNPN and SVGIG (reference sequence). The V gene end was trimmed by 3 bases and the J gene end by 4 bases; junction bases not matched to a gene: 6. The CDR3 is 14 amino acids. This chain's CDR3 is CAWSRGGIADTQYF. DNA for the CDR3: TGTGCCTGGAGCCGCGGGGGGATCGCAGATACGCAGTATTTT. The whole variable domain, filled in from reference TRBV30 and TRBJ2-3, reads SQTIHQWPATLVQPVGSPLSLECTVEGTSNPNLYWYRQAAGRGLQLLFYSVGIGQISSEVPQNLSASRPQDRQFILSSKKLLLSDSGFYLCAWSRGGIADTQYFGPGTRLTVL.

This clonotype was observed a few times. The chain uses TRBV4-3 and TRBJ2-2; D is unclear. The V gene's germline CDR1 is LGHNA and CDR2 YSLEER. Trimming stripped 4 bases from V and 2 bases from J, with 17 bases between. The CDR3 has 17 amino acids. The CDR3 nucleotides read TGCGCCAGCAGCCTCGGTCCTCCCGCTGCCAACACCGGGGAGCTGTTTTTT. Its protein is CASSLGPPAANTGELFF.

This clonotype was recorded a few times. The chain joins TRBV30 to TRBJ2-2; D not resolved. The CDR3 loop spans 11 amino acids. The V and J ends lost 3 bases and 3 bases respectively, with 2 bases between them. Germline-derived CDR1 and CDR2 are GTSNPN and SVGIG (reference sequence). This CDR3 is CAWRYTGELFF. CDR3 nucleotides: TGTGCCTGGAGATACACCGGGGAGCTGTTTTTT. Variable domain in full (rest from reference TRBV30 and TRBJ2-2): SQTIHQWPATLVQPVGSPLSLECTVEGTSNPNLYWYRQAAGRGLQLLFYSVGIGQISSEVPQNLSASRPQDRQFILSSKKLLLSDSGFYLCAWRYTGELFFGEGSRLTVL.

There are a few counts of this clonotype. The chain employs TRBV5-1 and TRBJ2-4, with D unresolved. The germline gives CDR1 SGHRS, CDR2 YFSETQ. Trimming pared 1 base from V and 1 base from J, leaving 6 bases between. CDR3 length: 14 amino acids. DNA of the CDR3: TGCGCCAGCAGCTTGTCAAGCGCCAAAAACATTCAGTACTTC. Protein: CASSLSSAKNIQYF.